This TCR beta chain came from a study of T and B cells in COVID-19 patients. TRB was amplified from about 250-500 ng of blood genomic DNA. BIOMED2 TRB-A/B primer pools were used in multiplex TRB PCR. A single record per CDR3 protein comes from TCRdb applying MiXCR to the multiplex PCR reads. The table shows roughly 2,500 distinct CDR3 sequences, with over 25% occurring only once. CDR1 and CDR2 (germline): SGHAT, FQDESV (reference sequence). The CDR3 is 13 residues long. The ends lost 3 bases at V and 6 bases at J; junction bases unmatched: 2. This clonotype is termed medium-sized (0.01 to 0.1%). Material: blood. The genes are TRBV11-1 and TRBJ2-3, with 8 bases fitting TRBD2. The receptor's source is a human donor with active COVID-19. CDR3: CASSLREEDTQYF. In DNA, the CDR3 is TGTGCCAGCAGCTTGCGGGAGGAGGATACGCAGTATTTT.